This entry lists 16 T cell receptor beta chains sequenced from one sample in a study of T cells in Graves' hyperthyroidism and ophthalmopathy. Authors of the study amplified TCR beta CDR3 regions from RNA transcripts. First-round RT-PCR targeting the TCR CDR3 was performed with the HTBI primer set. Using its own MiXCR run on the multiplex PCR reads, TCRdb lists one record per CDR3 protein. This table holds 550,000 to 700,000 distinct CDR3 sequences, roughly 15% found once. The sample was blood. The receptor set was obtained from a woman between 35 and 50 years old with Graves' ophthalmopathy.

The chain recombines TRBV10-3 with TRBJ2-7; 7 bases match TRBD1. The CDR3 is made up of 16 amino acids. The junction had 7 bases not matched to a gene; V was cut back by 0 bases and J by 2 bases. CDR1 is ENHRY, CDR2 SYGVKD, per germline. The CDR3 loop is CAISESRTGVAYEQYF. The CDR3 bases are TGTGCCATCAGTGAGTCGCGGACAGGCGTTGCCTACGAGCAGTACTTC.

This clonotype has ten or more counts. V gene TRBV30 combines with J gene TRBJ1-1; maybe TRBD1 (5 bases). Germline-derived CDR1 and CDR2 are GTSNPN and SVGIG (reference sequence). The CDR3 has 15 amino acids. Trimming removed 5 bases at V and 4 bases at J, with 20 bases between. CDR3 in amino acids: CAWLGRRHLGTEAFF. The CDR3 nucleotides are TGTGCCTGGTTGGGACGGAGACACTTGGGCACTGAAGCTTTCTTT.

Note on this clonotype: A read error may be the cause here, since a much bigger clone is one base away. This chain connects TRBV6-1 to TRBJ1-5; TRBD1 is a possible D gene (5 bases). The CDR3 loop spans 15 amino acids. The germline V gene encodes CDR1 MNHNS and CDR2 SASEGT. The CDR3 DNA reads TGTGCCAGCAGCAGACTCGGGCAGGGCAATCAGCCCCAGCGTTTT. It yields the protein CASSRLGQGNQPQRF.

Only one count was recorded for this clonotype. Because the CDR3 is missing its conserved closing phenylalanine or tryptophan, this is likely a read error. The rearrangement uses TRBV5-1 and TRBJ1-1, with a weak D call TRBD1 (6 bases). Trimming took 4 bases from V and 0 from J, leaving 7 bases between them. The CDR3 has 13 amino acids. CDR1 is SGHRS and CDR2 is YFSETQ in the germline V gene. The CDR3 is CASSGQLNTEAFL. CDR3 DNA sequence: TGCGCCAGCAGCGGACAGTTGAACACTGAAGCTTTCCTT.

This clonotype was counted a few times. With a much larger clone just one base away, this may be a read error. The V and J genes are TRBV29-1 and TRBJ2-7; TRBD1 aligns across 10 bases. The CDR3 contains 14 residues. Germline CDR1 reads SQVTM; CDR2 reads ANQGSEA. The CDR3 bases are TGCAGCGTGGCCGGGACAGGGGCGTCCTACGAGCAGTGCTTC. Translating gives CSVAGTGASYEQCF.

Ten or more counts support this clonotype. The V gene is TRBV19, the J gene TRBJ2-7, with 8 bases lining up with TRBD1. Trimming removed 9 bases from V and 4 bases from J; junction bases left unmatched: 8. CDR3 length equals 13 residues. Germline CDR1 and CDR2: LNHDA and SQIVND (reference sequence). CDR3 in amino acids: CASGQGNLYEQYF. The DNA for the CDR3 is TGTGCCAGCGGACAGGGCAACCTATACGAGCAGTACTTC.

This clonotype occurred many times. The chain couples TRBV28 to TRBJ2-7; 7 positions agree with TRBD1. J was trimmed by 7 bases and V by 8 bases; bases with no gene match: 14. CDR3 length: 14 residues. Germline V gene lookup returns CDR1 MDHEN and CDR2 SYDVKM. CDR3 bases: TGTGCCAGCGGGACAGTCGCCCCCTTTGGGGAGCAGTACTTC. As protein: CASGTVAPFGEQYF. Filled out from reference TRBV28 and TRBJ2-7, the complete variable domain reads DVKVTQSSRYLVKRTGEKVFLECVQDMDHENMFWYRQDPGLGLRLIYFSYDVKMKEKGDIPEGYSVSREKKERFSLILESASTNQTSMYLCASGTVAPFGEQYFGPGTRLTVT.

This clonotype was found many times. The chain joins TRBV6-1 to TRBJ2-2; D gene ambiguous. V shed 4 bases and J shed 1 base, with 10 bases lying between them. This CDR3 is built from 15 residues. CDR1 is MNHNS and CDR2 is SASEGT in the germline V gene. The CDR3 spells CASSGHSGNTGELFF. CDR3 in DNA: TGTGCCAGCAGTGGCCACTCTGGGAACACCGGGGAGCTGTTTTTT.

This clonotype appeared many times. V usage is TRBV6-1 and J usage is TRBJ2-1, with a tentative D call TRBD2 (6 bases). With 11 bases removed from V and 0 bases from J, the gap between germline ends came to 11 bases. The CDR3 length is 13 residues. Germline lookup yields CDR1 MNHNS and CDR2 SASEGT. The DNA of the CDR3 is TGTGCCTGTCGGGGGAGCTCCTACAATGAGCAGTTCTTC. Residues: CACRGSSYNEQFF.

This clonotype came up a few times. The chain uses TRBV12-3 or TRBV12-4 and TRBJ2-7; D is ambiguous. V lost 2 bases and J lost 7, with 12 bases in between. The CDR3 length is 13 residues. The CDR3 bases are TGTGCCAGCAGTTTAATCCCGTATGGGGAGCAGTACTTC. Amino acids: CASSLIPYGEQYF.

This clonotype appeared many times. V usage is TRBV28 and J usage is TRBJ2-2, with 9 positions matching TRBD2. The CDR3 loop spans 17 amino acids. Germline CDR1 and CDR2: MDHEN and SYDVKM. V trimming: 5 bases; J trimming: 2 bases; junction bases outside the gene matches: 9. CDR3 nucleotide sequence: TGTGCCAGCAGTCGACTGTTAGCGGGAGAAAACACCGGGGAGCTGTTTTTT. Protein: CASSRLLAGENTGELFF.

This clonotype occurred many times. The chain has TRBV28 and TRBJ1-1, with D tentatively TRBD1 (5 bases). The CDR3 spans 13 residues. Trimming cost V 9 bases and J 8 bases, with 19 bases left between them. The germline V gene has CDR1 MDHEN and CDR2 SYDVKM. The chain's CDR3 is CASRNRGRREAFF. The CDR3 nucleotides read TGTGCCAGTAGAAATAGGGGACGGCGAGAAGCTTTCTTT. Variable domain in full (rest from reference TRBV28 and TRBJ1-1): DVKVTQSSRYLVKRTGEKVFLECVQDMDHENMFWYRQDPGLGLRLIYFSYDVKMKEKGDIPEGYSVSREKKERFSLILESASTNQTSMYLCASRNRGRREAFFGQGTRLTVV.

The CDR3 sequence: CASSQALSGGFYEQYF. The CDR3 nucleotides are TGCGCCAGCAGCCAAGCCCTGAGCGGGGGGTTTTACGAGCAGTACTTC. The chain combines TRBV4-1 with TRBJ2-7; the match to TRBD2 covers 9 bases. The V segment lost 1 base and the J segment 4 bases; nucleotides outside the gene matches: 8. CDR3 length: 16 amino acids. Germline loops: CDR1 MGHRA, CDR2 YSYEKL.

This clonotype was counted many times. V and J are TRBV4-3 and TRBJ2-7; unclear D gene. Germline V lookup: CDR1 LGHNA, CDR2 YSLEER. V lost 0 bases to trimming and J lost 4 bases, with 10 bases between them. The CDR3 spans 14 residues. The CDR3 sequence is CASSQEAAEYEQYF. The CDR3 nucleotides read TGCGCCAGCAGCCAAGAAGCCGCAGAATACGAGCAGTACTTC.

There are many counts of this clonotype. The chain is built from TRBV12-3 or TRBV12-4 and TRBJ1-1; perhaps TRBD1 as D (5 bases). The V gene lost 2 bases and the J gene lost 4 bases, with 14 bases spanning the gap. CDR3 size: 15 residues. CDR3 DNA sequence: TGTGCCAGCAGTTTATCGCAGGGTATGATCACTGAAGCTTTCTTT. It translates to CASSLSQGMITEAFF.

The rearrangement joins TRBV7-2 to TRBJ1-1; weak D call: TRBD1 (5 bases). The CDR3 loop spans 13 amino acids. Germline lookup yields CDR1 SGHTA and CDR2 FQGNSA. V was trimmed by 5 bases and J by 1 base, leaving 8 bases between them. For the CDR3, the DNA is TGTGCCAGCAGCAGGGGAAAGAACACTGAAGCTTTCTTT. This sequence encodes CASSRGKNTEAFF.